This T cell receptor (beta chain) was sequenced during a study of cytomegalovirus exposure and HLA in healthy donors. Study results and caveats: Versus the approximately 700-donor mean, an Asian-associated ancestry cluster reportedly showed fewer N-insertions in a later analysis.

Details on this clone: Its antigen is unidentified.

The PCR had 60 Vbeta and 13 Jbeta primers. Profiling relied on immunoSEQ multiplex PCR, and the TCRdb table lists in-frame clones only, not all of them. The profile shows 250,000 to 350,000 clones, 86% of them singletons. V was cut by 6 bases and J by 1 base, with 4 bases left in between. CDR1 and CDR2 from the germline V gene are LNHDA and SQIVND (reference sequence). This CDR3 region has 12 residues. The sequenced sample consisted of PBMCs. The chain couples TRBV19 to TRBJ2-1; D gene uncertain. The source is a man between 35 and 55 years old in good health and CMV-seropositive. The CDR3 is CASSGSYNEQFF. DNA for the CDR3: TGTGCCAGTAGCGGGTCCTACAATGAGCAGTTCTTC. Full variable domain (rest looked up from reference TRBV19 and TRBJ2-1): DGGITQSPKYLFRKEGQNVTLSCEQNLNHDAMYWYRQDPGQGLRLIYYSQIVNDFQKGDIAEGYSVSREKKESFPLTVTSAQKNPTAFYLCASSGSYNEQFFGPGTRLTVL.